The entry that follows covers one T cell receptor beta chain sequence. Source study methods: Reference gene primer amplification gave nucleated cell count estimates. TCRdb keeps only in-frame clones here, not all; method: immunoSEQ multiplex PCR. That table furnishes V, J and clone size, whereas the DNA furnished D and trimming. Of fewer than 200,000 clones listed, less than 85% are singletons. Everyone who took part was 18 to 89 years old, and they came from about two dozen US areas. Participant-given clinical history determined each cohort assignment. The sample belongs to a study of blood T cell repertoires in COVID-19. The overall study: Spain, Italy and the United States supplied samples that represented acute and convalescent COVID-19.

CDR1 SGHRS and CDR2 YFSETQ come from the germline V gene. There are 13 residues in the CDR3. The V end was cut by 0 bases, the J end by 8 bases, with 6 bases between. The chain carries TRBV5-1 and TRBJ1-6; no reliable D call. The sequenced sample consisted of PBMCs or T cells enriched from blood (not recorded which). This TCR was sampled from a woman aged 60-75 years with acute COVID-19. CDR3 loop: CASSLAGYSPLHF. CDR3 DNA sequence: TGCGCCAGCAGCTTGGCGGGGTATTCACCCCTCCACTTT.